A selection of T cell receptor beta chains follows, all from one sample in a study of human T cells and chemical hapten exposure. TCRdb ran MiXCR on the RACE reads and lists one entry per CDR3 protein. The sample has 80,000 or so distinct CDR3 sequences, about 10% seen once; the top ten hold approximately 4.6%. Sequenced material: whole blood, taken in connection with sensitization to the hapten diphenylcyclopropenone (DPC). Receptor source: a woman between 45 and 65 years old with alopecia areata. Some clones in this sample may be carry-over from other donors' samples. Each CDR3 is given with its conserved first and last residue. Fields, in order: V gene, D gene, J gene, clone size, CDR3 DNA, CDR3 protein. The D gene is left open where the match is weak. Only some rows state a clone size, as once, few, many or a class for expanded clones.

v_gene: TRBV6-2/TRBV6-3
d_gene: NA
j_gene: TRBJ2-2
abundance: few
CDR3nt: TGTGCCAGCTCCTCCCTTGATCGGCTTACGAACACCGGGGAGCTGTTTTTT
CDR3aa: CASSSLDRLTNTGELFF

v_gene: TRBV7-8
d_gene: NA
j_gene: TRBJ2-7
abundance: many
CDR3nt: TGTGCCAGCAGCTTGTCCGGGGGCTACGAGCAGTACTTC
CDR3aa: CASSLSGGYEQYF

v_gene: TRBV7-2
d_gene: NA
j_gene: TRBJ1-4
abundance: many
CDR3nt: TGTGCCAGCAGCTTCCAACAGACTAATGAAAAACTGTTTTTT
CDR3aa: CASSFQQTNEKLFF

v_gene: TRBV10-2
d_gene: TRBD2
j_gene: TRBJ2-1
abundance: many
CDR3nt: TGCGCCAGCAGTGTAGCGGGGGGACCCTACAATGAGCAGTTCTTC
CDR3aa: CASSVAGGPYNEQFF

v_gene: TRBV20-1
d_gene: NA
j_gene: TRBJ2-3
abundance: few
CDR3nt: TGCAGTGCTAGTAGCAGAACTAGCACAGATACGCAGTATTTT
CDR3aa: CSASSRTSTDTQYF

v_gene: TRBV30
d_gene: TRBD2
j_gene: TRBJ2-1
abundance: NA
CDR3nt: TGTGCCTGGAAAACTAGCGGGACCTATAGTGAGCAGTTCTTC
CDR3aa: CAWKTSGTYSEQFF

v_gene: TRBV6-1
d_gene: TRBD1
j_gene: TRBJ1-5
abundance: few
CDR3nt: TGTGCCAGCAGCGTGCGACAGGGCATAACCTATGACAATCAGCCCCAGCATTTT
CDR3aa: CASSVRQGITYDNQPQHF

v_gene: TRBV6-2/TRBV6-3
d_gene: TRBD1
j_gene: TRBJ2-7
abundance: NA
CDR3nt: TGTGCCAGCAGTGAGGAGGGACAGGGGTCGGGCGAGCAGTACTTC
CDR3aa: CASSEEGQGSGEQYF

v_gene: TRBV4-2
d_gene: TRBD2
j_gene: TRBJ2-3
abundance: few
CDR3nt: TGTGCCAGCCATGCTTTTGCCAGCGGGGGGGCCACAGATACGCAGTATTTT
CDR3aa: CASHAFASGGATDTQYF

v_gene: TRBV7-2
d_gene: NA
j_gene: TRBJ1-5
abundance: many
CDR3nt: TGTGCCAGCAGCTTAGGCCAGGAGTCCAATCAGCCCCAGCATTTT
CDR3aa: CASSLGQESNQPQHF

v_gene: TRBV7-9
d_gene: NA
j_gene: TRBJ2-1
abundance: NA
CDR3nt: TGTGCCAGCAGCTTAAACTTCGGGATCCTTTACAATGAGCAGTTCTTC
CDR3aa: CASSLNFGILYNEQFF

v_gene: TRBV11-2
d_gene: NA
j_gene: TRBJ2-5
abundance: many
CDR3nt: TGTGCCAGCAGCTCCGGTATCCAAGAGACCCAGTACTTC
CDR3aa: CASSSGIQETQYF

v_gene: TRBV19
d_gene: TRBD1
j_gene: TRBJ1-4
abundance: many
CDR3nt: TGTGCCAGTAGACCAAACAGGGGGCTAAATGAAAAACTGTTTTTT
CDR3aa: CASRPNRGLNEKLFF

v_gene: TRBV6-2/TRBV6-3
d_gene: NA
j_gene: TRBJ2-6
abundance: many
CDR3nt: TGTGCCAGCAGTTACTTCGGACAGATGTCTGGGGCCAACGTCCTGACTTTC
CDR3aa: CASSYFGQMSGANVLTF

v_gene: TRBV29-1
d_gene: NA
j_gene: TRBJ1-2
abundance: few
CDR3nt: TGCAGCGGGAGAGGGGAAGATGGCTACACCTTC
CDR3aa: CSGRGEDGYTF

v_gene: TRBV20-1
d_gene: NA
j_gene: TRBJ1-6
abundance: few
CDR3nt: TGCAGTGCTAGATCGGGGGCCGGTAACCATAATTCACCCCTCCACTTT
CDR3aa: CSARSGAGNHNSPLHF

v_gene: TRBV5-1
d_gene: NA
j_gene: TRBJ1-1
abundance: NA
CDR3nt: TGCGCCAGCAGCTTTCAGGGCTTAGAGAACACTGAAGCTTTCTTT
CDR3aa: CASSFQGLENTEAFF

v_gene: TRBV27
d_gene: NA
j_gene: TRBJ1-1
abundance: few
CDR3nt: TGTGCCAGCAGCCCAGGACTATTAAGAAACACTGAAGCTTTCTTT
CDR3aa: CASSPGLLRNTEAFF

v_gene: TRBV5-1
d_gene: NA
j_gene: TRBJ2-1
abundance: few
CDR3nt: TGCGCCAGCAGCCGGTCATCCTACAATGAGCAGTTCTTC
CDR3aa: CASSRSSYNEQFF

v_gene: TRBV20-1
d_gene: NA
j_gene: TRBJ2-3
abundance: many
CDR3nt: TGCAGTGCTATCCTTTTGCGGGCGGGAAGCACAGATACGCAGTATTTT
CDR3aa: CSAILLRAGSTDTQYF

v_gene: TRBV29-1
d_gene: TRBD1
j_gene: TRBJ1-1
abundance: many
CDR3nt: TGCAGCGTGGAAGGGGCCAGACAGGGACGAAGCACTGAAGCTTTCTTT
CDR3aa: CSVEGARQGRSTEAFF

v_gene: TRBV6-6
d_gene: NA
j_gene: TRBJ2-7
abundance: NA
CDR3nt: TGTGCCAGCAGTTTCCAGGAGTACTCCTACGAGCAGTACTTC
CDR3aa: CASSFQEYSYEQYF

v_gene: TRBV12-3/TRBV12-4
d_gene: NA
j_gene: TRBJ2-1
abundance: NA
CDR3nt: TGTGCCAGCAGTTTAGCCCCAGGGCGGTTCGGCAATGAGCAGTTCTTC
CDR3aa: CASSLAPGRFGNEQFF

v_gene: TRBV29-1
d_gene: TRBD1
j_gene: TRBJ2-7
abundance: few
CDR3nt: TGCAGCGTCGCTGCCGACCGACAGGGCTACGAGCAGTACTTC
CDR3aa: CSVAADRQGYEQYF

v_gene: TRBV7-8
d_gene: NA
j_gene: TRBJ1-5
abundance: many
CDR3nt: TGTGCCAGCAGCTTAGGGCGTAGTAGCAATCAGCCCCAGCATTTT
CDR3aa: CASSLGRSSNQPQHF

v_gene: TRBV6-5
d_gene: TRBD1
j_gene: TRBJ1-6
abundance: NA
CDR3nt: TGTGCCAGCAGCCCCCCCAGGGGGCTGAGTGATTCACCCCTCCACTTT
CDR3aa: CASSPPRGLSDSPLHF

v_gene: TRBV18
d_gene: NA
j_gene: TRBJ1-3
abundance: NA
CDR3nt: TGTGCCAGCTCACCACCGGCAGCCTCTGGAAACACCATATATTTT
CDR3aa: CASSPPAASGNTIYF

v_gene: TRBV9
d_gene: TRBD1
j_gene: TRBJ1-1
abundance: NA
CDR3nt: TGTGCCAGCAGCACGGGGACAGGGCCTGAAGCTTACTTT
CDR3aa: CASSTGTGPEAYF

v_gene: TRBV27
d_gene: NA
j_gene: TRBJ1-6
abundance: NA
CDR3nt: TGTGCCAGCAGCCGAGGGACGGCCCCTGGGATATCCCTCCACTTT
CDR3aa: CASSRGTAPGISLHF

v_gene: TRBV18
d_gene: NA
j_gene: TRBJ1-2
abundance: many
CDR3nt: TGTGCCAGCTCACCAAGGGGGAAGGGTATGGATGGCTACACCTTC
CDR3aa: CASSPRGKGMDGYTF

v_gene: TRBV2
d_gene: NA
j_gene: TRBJ1-6
abundance: few
CDR3nt: TGTGCCAGCGGACAGAGCTCCTATAATTCACCCCTCCACTTT
CDR3aa: CASGQSSYNSPLHF

v_gene: TRBV2
d_gene: TRBD2
j_gene: TRBJ2-5
abundance: NA
CDR3nt: TGTGCCAGCAGGGAGACTAGCGGTCAAGAGACCCAGTACTTC
CDR3aa: CASRETSGQETQYF

v_gene: TRBV11-3
d_gene: NA
j_gene: TRBJ1-6
abundance: many
CDR3nt: TGTGCCAGCAGCGCGGCTAATAATTCACCCCTCCACTTT
CDR3aa: CASSAANNSPLHF

v_gene: TRBV2
d_gene: TRBD1
j_gene: TRBJ2-5
abundance: few
CDR3nt: TGTGCCAGCAGTGCCGACAGGGGAGTTGCAGAGACCCAGTACTTC
CDR3aa: CASSADRGVAETQYF

v_gene: TRBV19
d_gene: NA
j_gene: TRBJ2-2
abundance: NA
CDR3nt: TGTGCCAGTAGTCTGCGTCTAGGGGTGTTAACCGGGGAGCTGTTTTTT
CDR3aa: CASSLRLGVLTGELFF

v_gene: TRBV30
d_gene: TRBD1
j_gene: TRBJ1-5
abundance: few
CDR3nt: TGTGCCTGGAGAGAAAAAGGGGGCTCAAATCAGCCCCAGCATTTT
CDR3aa: CAWREKGGSNQPQHF